The 17 T cell receptor beta chains listed next were all sequenced from one sample in a study of cytomegalovirus exposure and HLA in healthy donors. Primers included in the PCR were 60 Vbeta and 13 Jbeta primers. Sequencing was performed with immunoSEQ multiplex PCR; in TCRdb, only in-frame clones are kept and a portion is missing. The sample lists more than 100,000 clones; around 9% were seen once. Sequences were obtained from PBMCs. These receptors originate from a woman in her thirties or forties in good health and CMV-seropositive.

This chain connects TRBV5-1 to TRBJ2-2; a weak D match, TRBD1 (5 bases). Deletions cut 4 bases from V and 2 bases from J, with 12 bases between. Germline V gene sequence: CDR1 SGHRS, CDR2 YFSETQ. The CDR3 extends over 15 amino acids. The CDR3 loop reads CASSKGQSNTGELFF. CDR3 nucleotide sequence: TGCGCCAGCAGCAAGGGGCAGAGTAACACCGGGGAGCTGTTTTTT.

This clone was seen a few times. V is TRBV7-2 and J is TRBJ2-3, with TRBD1 identical over 8 bases. The trim removed 5 bases at V and 0 bases at J, leaving 7 bases unmatched. The CDR3 covers 16 residues. Germline V gene data show CDR1 as SGHTA and CDR2 as FQGNSA. The CDR3 bases are TGTGCCAGCAGCCCCAGACAGGGGTCTAGCACAGATACGCAGTATTTT. This codes for CASSPRQGSSTDTQYF.

The rearrangement uses TRBV5-5 and TRBJ1-5, with 8 bases identical to TRBD1. Trimming removed 4 bases from V and 0 bases from J; junction bases left unmatched: 3. This CDR3 has 15 residues. Per germline, CDR1 SGHKS and CDR2 YYEKEE (reference sequence). CDR3 sequence: CASSIQGVSNQPQHF. The CDR3 nucleotides are TGTGCCAGCAGCATACAGGGGGTTAGCAATCAGCCCCAGCATTTT.

This clone came up a few times. V is TRBV11-3 and J is TRBJ2-5; 9 bases map to TRBD1. This CDR3 has 16 residues. J was trimmed by 5 bases and V by 2 bases; bases with no gene match: 9. Germline V gives CDR1 SGHNT, CDR2 YENEEA. The CDR3 sequence: CASSLLRTGAPETQYF. CDR3 bases: TGTGCCAGCAGCTTACTTCGGACAGGGGCCCCTGAGACCCAGTACTTC.

This clone was found a few times. The chain employs TRBV29-1 and TRBJ1-2; TRBD1 matches at 12 bases. V was pared by 5 bases and J by 4 bases, with 8 bases of the junction left unmatched. The CDR3 is made up of 15 amino acids. The germline V gene has CDR1 SQVTM and CDR2 ANQGSEA. CDR3 bases: TGCAGCGTTATTCGTCAGGGACAGGGGGCCTATGGCTACACCTTC. It yields the protein CSVIRQGQGAYGYTF.

This clone was detected only a few times. The chain carries TRBV6-1 and TRBJ1-1; 9 positions match TRBD1. Per germline, CDR1 MNHNS and CDR2 SASEGT. V lost 6 bases, J lost 4 bases, and 3 bases stayed unmatched. The CDR3 covers 13 residues. The CDR3 DNA follows: TGTGCCAGCAGCCTGACAGGGGGCACTGAAGCTTTCTTT. Its translation: CASSLTGGTEAFF.

The chain uses TRBV15 and TRBJ2-7; tentatively, D is TRBD2 (5 bases). Between the trimmed V and J ends, which lost 1 base and 0 bases, there was a span of 10 bases. This CDR3 region has 15 residues. Germline-derived CDR1 and CDR2 are LNHNV and YYDKDF (reference sequence). Written as DNA, the CDR3 is TGTGCCACCAGCAGAGGAGGGTCTATCTCCTACGAGCAGTACTTC. It codes for CATSRGGSISYEQYF.

The table lists this clone with a few counts. V is TRBV2 and J is TRBJ2-1; 9 bases are a match to TRBD1. Germline-derived CDR1 and CDR2 are SNHLY and FYNNEI. The CDR3 has 12 residues. Losses at the gene ends were 11 bases for V and 7 bases for J; bases not matched to a gene: 6. CDR3 nucleotide sequence: TGTGCCGGGGGACAGGGACTGAATGAGCAGTTCTTC. It translates to CAGGQGLNEQFF.

Remarks on this clone: Different DNA sequences within this sample yield the same CDR3. This chain's CDR3 is CASSLYQETQYF. CDR3 nucleotides: TGTGCCAGCTCCCTCTACCAAGAGACCCAGTACTTC. This sequence joins TRBV18 and TRBJ2-5; D is unresolved. Germline values: CDR1 KGHSH, CDR2 LQKENI. The CDR3 has 12 amino acids. Trimming removed 6 bases from V and 0 bases from J, with 5 bases in between. The full variable domain, with the rest looked up from reference TRBV18 and TRBJ2-5, is NAGVMQNPRHLVRRRGQEARLRCSPMKGHSHVYWYRQLPEEGLKFMVYLQKENIIDESGMPKERFSAEFPKEGPSILRIQQVVRGDSAAYFCASSLYQETQYFGPGTRLLVL.

This clone was detected a few times. The chain combines TRBV9 with TRBJ2-5; 13 bases agree with TRBD2. The germline V gene encodes CDR1 SGDLS and CDR2 YYNGEE. Trimming cost V 6 bases and J 2 bases; bases outside gene matches: 4. CDR3 length equals 15 residues. The CDR3 is CASTPGLAGQETQYF. The CDR3 region has the DNA TGTGCCAGCACCCCGGGACTAGCGGGACAAGAGACCCAGTACTTC.

This clone was recorded a few times. The chain employs TRBV7-2 and TRBJ2-1, with D hard to call. The CDR3 has 13 residues. CDR1 and CDR2 (germline): SGHTA, FQGNSA. Trimming took 5 bases from V and 6 from J, leaving 11 bases between them. The CDR3 coding sequence is TGTGCCAGCAGCCTGGCCCGGGTCAATGAGCAGTTCTTC. It yields the protein CASSLARVNEQFF.

This clone was picked up a small number of times. V is TRBV6-5 and J is TRBJ1-1, with D possibly matching TRBD1 (6 bases). Germline V lookup: CDR1 MNHEY, CDR2 SVGAGI. Between the trimmed V and J ends, which lost 6 bases and 8 bases, there was a span of 19 bases. This CDR3 is 14 amino acids long. The CDR3 loop reads CASSQTWGGAEAFF. CDR3 bases: TGTGCCAGCAGCCAAACATGGGGGGGGGCCGAAGCTTTCTTT.

The J gene is TRBJ1-2, the V gene TRBV10-3; D possibly corresponds to TRBD1 (6 bases). V was trimmed by 2 bases and J by 8 bases, leaving 12 bases between them. The CDR3 has 13 amino acids. CDR1 is ENHRY and CDR2 is SYGVKD in the germline V gene. The CDR3 is CAISEGQGYGYTF. CDR3 coding DNA: TGTGCCATCAGTGAGGGGCAGGGGTACGGCTACACCTTC.

For the CDR3, the DNA is TGCAGCGTTGGCCTCGGGGCGGGGGCCACCGGGGAGCTGTTTTTT. Translation gives CSVGLGAGATGELFF. The rearrangement uses TRBV29-1 and TRBJ2-2, with D tentatively TRBD2 (7 bases). The V gene's germline CDR1 is SQVTM and CDR2 ANQGSEA. CDR3 length equals 15 residues. V lost 4 bases, J lost 4 bases, and 16 bases lay in between.

V usage is TRBV5-1 and J usage is TRBJ2-2; the D gene is possibly TRBD1 (5 bases). Germline CDR1 is SGHRS and CDR2 is YFSETQ. This CDR3 spans 14 amino acids. V was pared by 4 bases and J by 5 bases, with 12 bases between. The CDR3 loop is CASSPDTDTGELFF. In DNA, the CDR3 is TGCGCCAGCAGCCCGGACACGGATACCGGGGAGCTGTTTTTT.

The V and J genes are TRBV7-2 and TRBJ2-2; TRBD2 is a possible D gene (5 bases). CDR3 length: 14 residues. Trimming removed 6 bases at V and 0 bases at J, with 8 bases between. The germline V gene has CDR1 SGHTA and CDR2 FQGNSA. Here the CDR3 reads CASSLAPNTGELFF. CDR3 bases: TGTGCCAGCAGTCTAGCTCCGAACACCGGGGAGCTGTTTTTT. Based on the CDR3 plus reference TRBV7-2 and TRBJ2-2, the full variable domain is GAGVSQSPSNKVTEKGKDVELRCDPISGHTALYWYRQSLGQGLEFLIYFQGNSAPDKSGLPSDRFSAERTGGSVSTLTIQRTQQEDSAVYLCASSLAPNTGELFFGEGSRLTVL.

V is TRBV18 and J is TRBJ2-3; D is unclear. The CDR3 runs 13 residues. The ends were cut back, 3 bases at V and 5 bases at J, with 9 bases in the middle. Per germline, CDR1 KGHSH and CDR2 LQKENI. The CDR3 DNA reads TGTGCCAGCTCACCCTTACTGCTAGATACGCAGTATTTT. Encoded protein: CASSPLLLDTQYF.